A single T cell receptor beta chain is shown here with its context. This specimen belongs to a study of T cell changes during pregnancy in multiple sclerosis. Trimming removed 4 bases from V and 0 bases from J, with 11 bases in between. This CDR3 is 14 amino acids long. Germline V gene data show CDR1 as SGHDT and CDR2 as YYEEEE. Assay used: immunoSEQ multiplex PCR; TCRdb lists only in-frame clones, some missing. The top ten hold about 0.33% of the sample, which has some 60,000 clones, around 93% seen once. The rearrangement links TRBV5-6 to TRBJ2-7; D is possibly TRBD2 (6 bases). This TCR was recovered from a female donor with multiple sclerosis, enrolled in a pregnancy study. The sequenced sample was CD4+ T cells from peripheral blood mononuclear cells, obtained before pregnancy. CDR3 amino acids: CASSVPGASYEQYF. As DNA, the CDR3 is TGTGCCAGCAGCGTCCCGGGAGCCTCCTACGAGCAGTACTTC.